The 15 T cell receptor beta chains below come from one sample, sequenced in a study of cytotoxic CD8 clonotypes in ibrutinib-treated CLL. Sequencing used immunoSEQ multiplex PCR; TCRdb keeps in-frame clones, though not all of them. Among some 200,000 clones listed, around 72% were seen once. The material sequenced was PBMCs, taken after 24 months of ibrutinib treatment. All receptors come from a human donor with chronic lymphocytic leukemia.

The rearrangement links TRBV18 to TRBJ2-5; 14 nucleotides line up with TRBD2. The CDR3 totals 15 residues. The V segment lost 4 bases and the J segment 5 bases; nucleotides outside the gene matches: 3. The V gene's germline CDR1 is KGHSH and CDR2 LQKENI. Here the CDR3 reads CASSLRTSGRETQYF. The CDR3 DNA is TGTGCCAGCTCACTGAGGACTAGCGGGAGGGAGACCCAGTACTTC.

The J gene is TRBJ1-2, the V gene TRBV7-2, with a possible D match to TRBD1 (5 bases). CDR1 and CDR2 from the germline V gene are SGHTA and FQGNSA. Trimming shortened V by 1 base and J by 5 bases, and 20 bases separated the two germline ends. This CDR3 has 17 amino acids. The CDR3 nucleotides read TGTGCCAGCAGCTTAGAGGTATCGGACACTCAACCGTATGGCTACACCTTC. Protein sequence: CASSLEVSDTQPYGYTF. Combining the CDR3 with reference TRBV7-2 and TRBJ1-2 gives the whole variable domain GAGVSQSPSNKVTEKGKDVELRCDPISGHTALYWYRQSLGQGLEFLIYFQGNSAPDKSGLPSDRFSAERTGGSVSTLTIQRTQQEDSAVYLCASSLEVSDTQPYGYTFGSGTRLTVV.

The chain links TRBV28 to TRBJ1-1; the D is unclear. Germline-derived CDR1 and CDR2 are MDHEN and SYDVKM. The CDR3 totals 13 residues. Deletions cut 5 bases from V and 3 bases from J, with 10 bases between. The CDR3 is CASSPPGYTEAFF. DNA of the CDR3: TGTGCCAGCAGTCCCCCCGGGTACACTGAAGCTTTCTTT.

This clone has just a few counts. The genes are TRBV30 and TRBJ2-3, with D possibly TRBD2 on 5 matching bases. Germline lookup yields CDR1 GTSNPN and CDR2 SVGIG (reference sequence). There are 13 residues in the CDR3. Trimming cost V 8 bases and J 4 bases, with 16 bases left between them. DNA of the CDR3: TGTGCCGGCAATGCGGGTACTCCAGATACGCAGTATTTT. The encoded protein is CAGNAGTPDTQYF.

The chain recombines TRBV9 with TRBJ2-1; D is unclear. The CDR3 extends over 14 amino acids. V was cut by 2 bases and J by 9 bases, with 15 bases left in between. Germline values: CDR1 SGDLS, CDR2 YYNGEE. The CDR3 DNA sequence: TGTGCCAGCAGCGTTGAAGCGCAGGTAGTTGAGCAGTTCTTC. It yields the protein CASSVEAQVVEQFF. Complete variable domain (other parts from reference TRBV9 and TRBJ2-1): DSGVTQTPKHLITATGQRVTLRCSPRSGDLSVYWYQQSLDQGLQFLIQYYNGEERAKGNILERFSAQQFPDLHSELNLSSLELGDSALYFCASSVEAQVVEQFFGPGTRLTVL.

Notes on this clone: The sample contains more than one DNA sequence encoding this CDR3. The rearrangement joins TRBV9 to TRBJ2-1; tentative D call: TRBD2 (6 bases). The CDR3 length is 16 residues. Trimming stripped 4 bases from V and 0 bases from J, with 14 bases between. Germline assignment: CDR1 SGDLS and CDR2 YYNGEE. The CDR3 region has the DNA TGTGCCAGCAGCCCAACCTCCGGGAGCTCCTACAATGAGCAGTTCTTC. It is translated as CASSPTSGSSYNEQFF.

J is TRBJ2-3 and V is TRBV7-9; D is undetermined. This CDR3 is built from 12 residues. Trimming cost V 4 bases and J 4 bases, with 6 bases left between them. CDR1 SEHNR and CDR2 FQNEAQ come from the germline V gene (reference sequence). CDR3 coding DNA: TGTGCCAGCAGCTGGGGTCCAGATACGCAGTATTTT. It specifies CASSWGPDTQYF.

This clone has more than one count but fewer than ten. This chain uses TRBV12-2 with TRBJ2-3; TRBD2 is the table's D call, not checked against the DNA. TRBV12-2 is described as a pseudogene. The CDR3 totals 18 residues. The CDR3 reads CASRLGTSGRTPPDTQYF. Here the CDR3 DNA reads TGTGCAAGTCGCTTAGGGACTAGCGGGAGGACCCCGCCAGATACGCAGTATTTT.

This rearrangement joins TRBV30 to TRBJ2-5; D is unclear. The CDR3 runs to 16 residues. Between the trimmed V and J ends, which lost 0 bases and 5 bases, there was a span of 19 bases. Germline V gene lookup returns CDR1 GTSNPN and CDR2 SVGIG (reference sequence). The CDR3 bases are TGTGCCTGGAGTGTCCAATCCGGCCTCACCGGGGAGACCCAGTACTTC. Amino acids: CAWSVQSGLTGETQYF.

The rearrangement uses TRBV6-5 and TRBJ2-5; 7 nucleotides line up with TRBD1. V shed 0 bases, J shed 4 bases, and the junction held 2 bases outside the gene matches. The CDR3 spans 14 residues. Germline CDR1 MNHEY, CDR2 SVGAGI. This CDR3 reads CASSYSTGLETQYF. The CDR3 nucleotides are TGTGCCAGCAGTTACTCGACAGGGTTAGAGACCCAGTACTTC.

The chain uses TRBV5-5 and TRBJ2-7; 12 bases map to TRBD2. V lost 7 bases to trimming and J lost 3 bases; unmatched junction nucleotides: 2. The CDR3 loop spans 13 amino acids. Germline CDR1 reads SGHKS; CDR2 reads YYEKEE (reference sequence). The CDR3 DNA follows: TGTGCCAGCGGACTAGCGGGACACTACGAGCAGTACTTC. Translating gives CASGLAGHYEQYF.

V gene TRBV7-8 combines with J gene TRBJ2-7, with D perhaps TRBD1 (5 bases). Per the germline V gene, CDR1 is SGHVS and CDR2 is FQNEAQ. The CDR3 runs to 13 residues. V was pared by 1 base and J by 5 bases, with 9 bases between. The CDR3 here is CASSLGRVDEQYF. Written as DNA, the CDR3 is TGTGCCAGCAGCTTAGGCAGGGTAGACGAGCAGTACTTC. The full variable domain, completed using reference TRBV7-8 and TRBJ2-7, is GAGVSQSPRYKVAKRGQDVALRCDPISGHVSLFWYQQALGQGPEFLTYFQNEAQLDKSGLPSDRFFAERPEGSVSTLKIQRTQQEDSAVYLCASSLGRVDEQYFGPGTRLTVT.

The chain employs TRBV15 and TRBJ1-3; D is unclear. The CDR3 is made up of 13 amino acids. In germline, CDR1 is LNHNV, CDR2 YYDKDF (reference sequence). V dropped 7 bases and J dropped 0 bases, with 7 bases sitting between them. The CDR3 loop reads CATTPTSGNTIYF. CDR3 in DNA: TGTGCCACCACACCCACCTCTGGAAACACCATATATTTT.

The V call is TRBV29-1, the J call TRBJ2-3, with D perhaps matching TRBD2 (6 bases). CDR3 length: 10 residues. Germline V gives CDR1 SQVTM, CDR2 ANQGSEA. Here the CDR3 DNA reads TGCGGCAGCGGGTCAGATACGCAGTATTTT. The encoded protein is CGSGSDTQYF.

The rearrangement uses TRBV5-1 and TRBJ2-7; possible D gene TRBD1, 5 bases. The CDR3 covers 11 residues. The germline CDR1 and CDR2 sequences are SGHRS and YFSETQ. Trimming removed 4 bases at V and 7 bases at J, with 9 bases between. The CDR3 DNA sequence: TGCGCCAGCAGCGGGGCTTGGGAGCAGTACTTC. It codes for CASSGAWEQYF.